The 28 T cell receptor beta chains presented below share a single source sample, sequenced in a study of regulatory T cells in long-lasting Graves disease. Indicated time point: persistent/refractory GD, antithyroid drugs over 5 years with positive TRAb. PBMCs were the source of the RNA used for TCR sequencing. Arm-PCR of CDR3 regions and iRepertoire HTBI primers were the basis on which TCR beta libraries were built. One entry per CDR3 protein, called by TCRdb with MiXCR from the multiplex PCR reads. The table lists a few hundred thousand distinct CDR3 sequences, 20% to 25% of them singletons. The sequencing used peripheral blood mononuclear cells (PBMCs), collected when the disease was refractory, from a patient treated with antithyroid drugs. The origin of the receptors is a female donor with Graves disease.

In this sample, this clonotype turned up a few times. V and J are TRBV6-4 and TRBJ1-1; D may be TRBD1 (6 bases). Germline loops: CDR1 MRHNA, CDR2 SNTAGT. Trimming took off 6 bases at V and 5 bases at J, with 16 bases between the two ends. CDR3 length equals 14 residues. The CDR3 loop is CASRKDRLGTEAFF. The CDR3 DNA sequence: TGTGCCAGCAGAAAGGACAGACTGGGGACTGAAGCTTTCTTT.

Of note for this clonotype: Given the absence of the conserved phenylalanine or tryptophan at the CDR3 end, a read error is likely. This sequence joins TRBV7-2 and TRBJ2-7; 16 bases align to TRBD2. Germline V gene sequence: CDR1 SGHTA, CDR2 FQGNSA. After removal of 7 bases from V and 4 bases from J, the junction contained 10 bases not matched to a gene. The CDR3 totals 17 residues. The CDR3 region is CASMPGTSGRGGYEQYL. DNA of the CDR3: TGTGCCAGCATGCCTGGGACTAGCGGGAGGGGAGGATACGAGCAGTACCTC.

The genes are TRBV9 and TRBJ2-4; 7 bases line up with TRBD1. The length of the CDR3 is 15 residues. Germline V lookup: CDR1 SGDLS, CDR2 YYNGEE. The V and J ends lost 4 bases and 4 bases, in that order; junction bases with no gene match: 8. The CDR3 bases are TGTGCCAGCAGCACCGGGACAGCCGATAAAAACATTCAGTACTTC. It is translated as CASSTGTADKNIQYF.

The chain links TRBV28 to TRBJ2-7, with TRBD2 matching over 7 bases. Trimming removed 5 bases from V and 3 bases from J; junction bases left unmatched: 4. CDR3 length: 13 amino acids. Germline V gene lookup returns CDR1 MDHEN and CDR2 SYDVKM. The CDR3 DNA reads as TGTGCCAGCAGTGGAGGACTAGGCTACGAGCAGTACTTC. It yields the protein CASSGGLGYEQYF.

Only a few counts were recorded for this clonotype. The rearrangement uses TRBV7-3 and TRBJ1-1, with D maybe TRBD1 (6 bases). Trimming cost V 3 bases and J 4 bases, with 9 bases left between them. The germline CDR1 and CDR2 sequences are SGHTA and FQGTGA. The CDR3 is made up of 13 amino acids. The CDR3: CASSFGDTTEAFF. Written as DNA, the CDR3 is TGTGCCAGCAGCTTTGGGGACACCACTGAAGCTTTCTTT.

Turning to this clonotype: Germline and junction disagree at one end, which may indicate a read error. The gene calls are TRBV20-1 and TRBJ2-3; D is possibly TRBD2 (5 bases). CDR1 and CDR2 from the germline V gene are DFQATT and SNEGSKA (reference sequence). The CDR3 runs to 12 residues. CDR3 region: CSARGLTDTQYF. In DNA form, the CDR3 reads TGCAGTGCGAGAGGACTGACAGATACGCAGTATTTT.

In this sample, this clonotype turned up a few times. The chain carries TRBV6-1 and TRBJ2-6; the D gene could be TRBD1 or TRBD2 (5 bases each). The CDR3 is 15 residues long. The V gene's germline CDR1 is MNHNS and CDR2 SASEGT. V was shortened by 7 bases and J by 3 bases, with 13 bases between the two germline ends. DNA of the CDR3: TGTGCCAGCACCTCGGGGCTGTATGGGGCCAACGTCCTGACTTTC. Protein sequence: CASTSGLYGANVLTF.

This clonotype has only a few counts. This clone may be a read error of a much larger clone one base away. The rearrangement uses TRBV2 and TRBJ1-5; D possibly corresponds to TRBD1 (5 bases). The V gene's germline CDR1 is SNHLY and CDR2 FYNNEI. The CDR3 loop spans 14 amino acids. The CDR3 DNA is TGTACCAGCAGTGGCAGACAGAACAATCAGCCCCAGCATTTT. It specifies CTSSGRQNNQPQHF.

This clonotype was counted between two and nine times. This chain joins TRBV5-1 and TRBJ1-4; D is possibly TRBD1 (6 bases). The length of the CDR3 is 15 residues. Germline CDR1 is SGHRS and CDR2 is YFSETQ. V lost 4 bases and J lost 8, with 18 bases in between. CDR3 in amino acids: CASSLSDQTGEKLFF. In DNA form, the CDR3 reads TGCGCCAGCAGCCTATCAGACCAAACAGGGGAAAAACTGTTTTTT.

CDR3 nucleotides: TGTGCCAGCAGGGAGACAGGGGATACTGAAGCTTTCTTT. Protein: CASRETGDTEAFF. The chain uses TRBV25-1 and TRBJ1-1, with TRBD1 identical over 8 bases. The CDR3 is 13 residues long. Trimming took 6 bases from V and 5 from J; bases not matched to a gene: 5. CDR1 is MGHDK and CDR2 is SYGVNS in the germline V gene.

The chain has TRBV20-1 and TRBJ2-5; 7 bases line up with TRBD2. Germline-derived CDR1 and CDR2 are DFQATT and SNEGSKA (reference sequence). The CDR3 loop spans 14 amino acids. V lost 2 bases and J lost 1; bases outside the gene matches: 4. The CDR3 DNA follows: TGCAGTGCTAGATTAAGCGGGACCCAAGAGACCCAGTACTTC. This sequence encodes CSARLSGTQETQYF.

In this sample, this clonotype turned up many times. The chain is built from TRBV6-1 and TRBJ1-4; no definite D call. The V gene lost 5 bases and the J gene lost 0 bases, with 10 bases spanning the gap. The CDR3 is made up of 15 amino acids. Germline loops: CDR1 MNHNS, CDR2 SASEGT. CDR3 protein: CASSPDRATNEKLFF. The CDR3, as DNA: TGTGCCAGCAGTCCCGACCGTGCAACTAATGAAAAACTGTTTTTT.

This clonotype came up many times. The CDR3 region has the DNA TGTGCAAGCCTTCCGAGACAGGGTCTCTACGAGCAGTACTTC. It yields the protein CASLPRQGLYEQYF. This rearrangement joins TRBV7-2 to TRBJ2-7, with 7 nucleotides matching TRBD1. The length of the CDR3 is 14 residues. Germline CDR1 SGHTA, CDR2 FQGNSA.

Here the CDR3 reads CASSYGVGVYGYTF. The DNA for the CDR3 is TGTGCCAGCAGTTACGGGGTTGGAGTCTATGGCTACACCTTC. V gene TRBV6-2 or TRBV6-3 combines with J gene TRBJ1-2; D is unresolved. V dropped 2 bases and J dropped 4 bases, with 11 bases sitting between them. In germline, CDR1 is MNHEY, CDR2 SVGEGT. The CDR3 extends over 14 amino acids.

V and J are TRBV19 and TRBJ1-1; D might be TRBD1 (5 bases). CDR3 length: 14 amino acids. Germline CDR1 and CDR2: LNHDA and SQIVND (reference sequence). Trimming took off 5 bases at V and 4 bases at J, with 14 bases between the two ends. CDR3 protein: CASSPSAGTTEAFF. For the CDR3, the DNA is TGTGCCAGTAGTCCCTCGGCAGGGACCACTGAAGCTTTCTTT.

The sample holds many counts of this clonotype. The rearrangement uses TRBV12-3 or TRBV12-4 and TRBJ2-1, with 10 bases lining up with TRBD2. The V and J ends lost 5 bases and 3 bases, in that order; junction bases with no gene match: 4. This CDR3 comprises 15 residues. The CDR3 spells CASSLGTSDYNEQFF. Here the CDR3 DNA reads TGTGCCAGCAGTCTCGGGACTAGCGACTACAATGAGCAGTTCTTC.

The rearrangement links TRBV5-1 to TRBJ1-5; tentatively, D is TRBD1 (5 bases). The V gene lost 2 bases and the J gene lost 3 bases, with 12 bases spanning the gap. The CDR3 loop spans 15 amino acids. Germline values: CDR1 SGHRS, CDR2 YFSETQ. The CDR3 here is CASSFFAGPNQPQHF. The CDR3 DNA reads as TGCGCCAGCAGCTTCTTTGCGGGGCCCAATCAGCCCCAGCATTTT.

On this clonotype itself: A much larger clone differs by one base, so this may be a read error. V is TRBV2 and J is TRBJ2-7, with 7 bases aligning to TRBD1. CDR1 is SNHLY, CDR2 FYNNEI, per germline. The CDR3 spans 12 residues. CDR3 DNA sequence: TGTGCCGGCAGGAGACAGGGTGCCGAGCAGTACTTC. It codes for CAGRRQGAEQYF.

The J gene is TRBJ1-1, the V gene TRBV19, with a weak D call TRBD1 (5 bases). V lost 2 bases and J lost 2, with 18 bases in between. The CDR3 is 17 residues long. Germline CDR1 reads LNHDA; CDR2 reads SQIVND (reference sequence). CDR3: CASSIIKRGVGNTEAFF. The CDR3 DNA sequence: TGTGCCAGTAGTATAATTAAACGAGGGGTTGGAAACACTGAAGCTTTCTTT. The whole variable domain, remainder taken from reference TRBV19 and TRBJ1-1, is DGGITQSPKYLFRKEGQNVTLSCEQNLNHDAMYWYRQDPGQGLRLIYYSQIVNDFQKGDIAEGYSVSREKKESFPLTVTSAQKNPTAFYLCASSIIKRGVGNTEAFFGQGTRLTVV.

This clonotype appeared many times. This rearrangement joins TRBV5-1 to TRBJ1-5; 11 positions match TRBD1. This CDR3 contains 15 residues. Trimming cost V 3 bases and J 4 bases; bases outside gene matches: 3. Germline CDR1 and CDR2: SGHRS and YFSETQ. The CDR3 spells CASSSGTGGNQPQHF. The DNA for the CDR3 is TGCGCCAGCAGCTCCGGGACAGGGGGGAATCAGCCCCAGCATTTT.

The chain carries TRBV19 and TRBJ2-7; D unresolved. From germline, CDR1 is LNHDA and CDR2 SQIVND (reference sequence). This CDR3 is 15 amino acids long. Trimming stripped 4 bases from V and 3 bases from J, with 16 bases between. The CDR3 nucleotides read TGTGCCAGTAGTAGTGGTTGGGGTCAAAGCTACGAGCAGTACTTC. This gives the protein CASSSGWGQSYEQYF.

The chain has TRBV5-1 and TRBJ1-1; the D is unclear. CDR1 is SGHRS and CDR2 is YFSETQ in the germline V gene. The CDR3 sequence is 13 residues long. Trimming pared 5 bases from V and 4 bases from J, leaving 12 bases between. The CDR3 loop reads CASSGRSLTEAFF. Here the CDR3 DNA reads TGCGCCAGCAGTGGTCGGTCCCTCACTGAAGCTTTCTTT. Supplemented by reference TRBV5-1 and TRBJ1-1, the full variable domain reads KAGVTQTPRYLIKTRGQQVTLSCSPISGHRSVSWYQQTPGQGLQFLFEYFSETQRNKGNFPGRFSGRQFSNSRSEMNVSTLELGDSALYLCASSGRSLTEAFFGQGTRLTVV.

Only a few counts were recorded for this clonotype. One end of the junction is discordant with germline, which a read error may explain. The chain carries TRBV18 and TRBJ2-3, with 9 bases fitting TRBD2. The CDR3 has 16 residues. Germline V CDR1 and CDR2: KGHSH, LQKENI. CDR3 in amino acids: CASSPPTSGITDTQYF. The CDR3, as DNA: TGTGCCAGCTCCCCACCGACTAGCGGTATCACAGATACGCAGTATTTT.

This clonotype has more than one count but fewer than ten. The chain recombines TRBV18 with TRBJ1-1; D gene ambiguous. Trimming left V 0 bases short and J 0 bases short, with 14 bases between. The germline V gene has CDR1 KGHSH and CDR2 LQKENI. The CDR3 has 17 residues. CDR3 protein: CASSPPKLRTLNTEAFF. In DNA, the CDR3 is TGTGCCAGCTCACCACCGAAGCTGAGAACTCTGAACACTGAAGCTTTCTTT.

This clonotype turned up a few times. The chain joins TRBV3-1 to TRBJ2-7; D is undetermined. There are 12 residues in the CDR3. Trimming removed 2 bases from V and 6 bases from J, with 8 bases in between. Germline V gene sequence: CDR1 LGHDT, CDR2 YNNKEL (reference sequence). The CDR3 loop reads CASSQSRTEQYF. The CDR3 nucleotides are TGTGCCAGCAGCCAATCAAGGACCGAGCAGTACTTC.

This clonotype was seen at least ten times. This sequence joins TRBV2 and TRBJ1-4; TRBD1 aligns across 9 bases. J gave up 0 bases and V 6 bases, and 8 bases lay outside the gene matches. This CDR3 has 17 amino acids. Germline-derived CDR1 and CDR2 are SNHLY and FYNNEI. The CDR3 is CASSRDRALATNEKLFF. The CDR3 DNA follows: TGTGCCAGCAGCCGGGACAGGGCCCTTGCAACTAATGAAAAACTGTTTTTT. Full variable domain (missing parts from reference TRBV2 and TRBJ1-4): EPEVTQTPSHQVTQMGQEVILRCVPISNHLYFYWYRQILGQKVEFLVSFYNNEISEKSEIFDDQFSVERPDGSNFTLKIRSTKLEDSAMYFCASSRDRALATNEKLFFGSGTQLSVL.

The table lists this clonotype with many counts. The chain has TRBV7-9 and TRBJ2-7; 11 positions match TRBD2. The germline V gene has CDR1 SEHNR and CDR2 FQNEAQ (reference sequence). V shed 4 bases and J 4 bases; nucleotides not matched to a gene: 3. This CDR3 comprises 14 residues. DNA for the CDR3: TGTGCCAGCAGCTCTAGCGGGAGGCCATACGAGCAGTACTTC. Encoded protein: CASSSSGRPYEQYF.

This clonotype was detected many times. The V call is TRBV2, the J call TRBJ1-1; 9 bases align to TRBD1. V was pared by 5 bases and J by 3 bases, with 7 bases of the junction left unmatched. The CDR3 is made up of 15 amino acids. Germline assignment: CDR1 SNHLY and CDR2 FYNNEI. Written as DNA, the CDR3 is TGTGCCAGCAGTTTACAGGGGGCGGGTTACACTGAAGCTTTCTTT. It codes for CASSLQGAGYTEAFF.